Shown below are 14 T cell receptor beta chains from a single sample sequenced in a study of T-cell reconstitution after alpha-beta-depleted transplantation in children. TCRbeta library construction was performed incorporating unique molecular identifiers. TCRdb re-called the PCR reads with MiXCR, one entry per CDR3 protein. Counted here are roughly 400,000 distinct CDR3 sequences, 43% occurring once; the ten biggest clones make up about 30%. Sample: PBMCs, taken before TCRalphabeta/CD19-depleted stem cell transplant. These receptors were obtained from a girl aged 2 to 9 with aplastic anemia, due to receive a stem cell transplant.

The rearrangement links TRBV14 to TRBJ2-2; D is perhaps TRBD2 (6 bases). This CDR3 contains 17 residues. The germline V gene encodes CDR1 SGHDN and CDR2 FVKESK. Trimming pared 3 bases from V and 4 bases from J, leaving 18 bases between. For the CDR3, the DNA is TGTGCCAGCAGCCAGCTGCCTAGCGCTCGGGGCACCGGGGAGCTGTTTTTT. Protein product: CASSQLPSARGTGELFF.

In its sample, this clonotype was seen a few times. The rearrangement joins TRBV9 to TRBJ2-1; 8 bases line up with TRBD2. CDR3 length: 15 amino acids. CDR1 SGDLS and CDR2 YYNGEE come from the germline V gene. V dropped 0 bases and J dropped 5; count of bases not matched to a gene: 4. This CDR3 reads CASSVGAGVNNEQFF. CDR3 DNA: TGTGCCAGCAGCGTAGGAGCGGGAGTCAACAATGAGCAGTTCTTC.

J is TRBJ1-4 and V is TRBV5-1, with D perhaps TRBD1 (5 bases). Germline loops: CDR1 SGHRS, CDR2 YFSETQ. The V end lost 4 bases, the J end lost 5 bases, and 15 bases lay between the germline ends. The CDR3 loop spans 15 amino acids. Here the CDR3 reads CASSRDRVENEKLFF. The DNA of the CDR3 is TGCGCCAGCAGCAGGGACCGCGTTGAGAATGAAAAACTGTTTTTT.

CDR3 protein: CASSQRTYEKLFF. Here the CDR3 DNA reads TGCGCCAGCAGCCAACGGACTTATGAAAAACTGTTTTTT. The chain is built from TRBV4-1 and TRBJ1-4; D not resolved. Between the trimmed V and J ends, which lost 2 bases and 6 bases, there was a span of 7 bases. Germline CDR1 is MGHRA and CDR2 is YSYEKL. This CDR3 is 13 amino acids long.

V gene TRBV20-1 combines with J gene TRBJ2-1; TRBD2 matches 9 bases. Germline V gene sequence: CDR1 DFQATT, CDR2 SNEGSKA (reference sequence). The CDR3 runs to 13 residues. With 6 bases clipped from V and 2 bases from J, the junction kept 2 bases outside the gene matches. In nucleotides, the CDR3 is TGCAGTGCCGTAGCGGGAGCCTACAATGAGCAGTTCTTC. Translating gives CSAVAGAYNEQFF.

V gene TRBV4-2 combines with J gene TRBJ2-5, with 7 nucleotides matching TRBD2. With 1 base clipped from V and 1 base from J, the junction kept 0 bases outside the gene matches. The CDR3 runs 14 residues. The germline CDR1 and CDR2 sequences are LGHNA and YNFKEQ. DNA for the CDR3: TGTGCCAGCAGCCAAGGGGGGGGCCAAGAGACCCAGTACTTC. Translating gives CASSQGGGQETQYF.

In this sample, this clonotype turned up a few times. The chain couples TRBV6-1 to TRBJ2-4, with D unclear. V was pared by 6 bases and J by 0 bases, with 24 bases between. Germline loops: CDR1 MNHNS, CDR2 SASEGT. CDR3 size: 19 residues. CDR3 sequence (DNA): TGTGCCAGCAGCCGCGACCGAGATAACCCCCAGATAGCCAAAAACATTCAGTACTTC. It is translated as CASSRDRDNPQIAKNIQYF.

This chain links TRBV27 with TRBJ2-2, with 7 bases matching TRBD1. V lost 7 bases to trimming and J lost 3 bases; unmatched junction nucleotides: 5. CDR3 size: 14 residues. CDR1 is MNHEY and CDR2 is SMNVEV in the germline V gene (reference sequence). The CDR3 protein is CASKRQGDTGELFF. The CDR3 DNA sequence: TGTGCCAGCAAACGGCAGGGGGACACCGGGGAGCTGTTTTTT.

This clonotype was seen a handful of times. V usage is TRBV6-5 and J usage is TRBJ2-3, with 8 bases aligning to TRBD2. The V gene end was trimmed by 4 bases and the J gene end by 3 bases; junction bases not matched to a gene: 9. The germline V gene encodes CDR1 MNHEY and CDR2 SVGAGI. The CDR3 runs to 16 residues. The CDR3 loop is CASSFHREGGTDTQYF. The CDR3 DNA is TGTGCCAGCAGTTTCCACCGGGAGGGGGGTACAGATACGCAGTATTTT.

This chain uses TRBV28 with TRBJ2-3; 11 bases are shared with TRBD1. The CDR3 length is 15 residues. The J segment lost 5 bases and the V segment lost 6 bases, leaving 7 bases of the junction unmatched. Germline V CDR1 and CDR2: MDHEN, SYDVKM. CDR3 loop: CASRSGQGARDTQYF. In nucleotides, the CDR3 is TGTGCCAGCAGGTCCGGACAGGGGGCAAGAGATACGCAGTATTTT.

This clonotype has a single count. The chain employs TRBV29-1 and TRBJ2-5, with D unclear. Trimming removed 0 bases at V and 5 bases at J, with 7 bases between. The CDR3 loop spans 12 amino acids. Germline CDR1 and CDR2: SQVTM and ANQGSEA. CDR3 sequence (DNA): TGCAGCGTTGAAGATGGGGATGAGACCCAGTACTTC. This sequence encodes CSVEDGDETQYF.

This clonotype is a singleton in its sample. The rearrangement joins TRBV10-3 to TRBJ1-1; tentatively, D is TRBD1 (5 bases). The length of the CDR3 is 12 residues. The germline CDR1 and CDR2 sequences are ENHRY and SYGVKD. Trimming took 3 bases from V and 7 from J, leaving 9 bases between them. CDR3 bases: TGTGCCATCAGTGAAGTGGGGCGTGAAGCTTTCTTT. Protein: CAISEVGREAFF.

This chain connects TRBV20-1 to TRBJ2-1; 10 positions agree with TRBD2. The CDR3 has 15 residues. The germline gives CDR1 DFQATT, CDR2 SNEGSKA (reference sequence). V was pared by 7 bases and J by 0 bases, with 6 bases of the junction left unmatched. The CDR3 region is CSVPSGSYSYNEQFF. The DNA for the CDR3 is TGCAGTGTCCCTAGCGGGAGTTACTCCTACAATGAGCAGTTCTTC.

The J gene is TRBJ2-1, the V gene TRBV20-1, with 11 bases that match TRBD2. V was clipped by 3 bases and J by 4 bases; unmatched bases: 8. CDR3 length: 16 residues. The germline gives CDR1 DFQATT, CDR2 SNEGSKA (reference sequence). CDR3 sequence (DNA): TGCAGTGCTAGCAGTTTTGGGACTAGCGGTTACAATGAGCAGTTCTTC. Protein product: CSASSFGTSGYNEQFF.